Following are 27 T cell receptor beta chains from one sample sequenced in a study of CD8+CD57+ T cells in acquired aplastic anemia. Patients included in sequencing had previously demonstrated CD8+CD57+ cell expansion by flow cytometry. Genomic DNA, the template, was used for profiling of the TCR beta VDJ and CDR3. TCRdb re-analysed the reads in MiXCR, keeping a single row per CDR3 protein. The sample holds about 200,000 distinct CDR3 sequences; 55% to 65% are singletons and the top ten take about 60%. Source material: sorted CD4+, CD8+, or CD8+CD57+ T cells (not recorded which) from PBMCs. All receptors come from a human donor with aplastic anemia.

CDR3 sequence (DNA): TGTGCCAGCAGCTTCGGGCTGATCTACGAGCAGTACTTC. This codes for CASSFGLIYEQYF. The J gene is TRBJ2-7, the V gene TRBV5-6; D not resolved. Trimming stripped 2 bases from V and 3 bases from J, with 9 bases between. The CDR3 is made up of 13 amino acids. The germline V gene encodes CDR1 SGHDT and CDR2 YYEEEE.

V usage is TRBV7-9 and J usage is TRBJ1-1; D not certain. V shed 2 bases and J shed 5 bases, with 3 bases lying between them. Looked up from germline, CDR1 is SEHNR and CDR2 is FQNEAQ (reference sequence). The CDR3 contains 11 residues. CDR3 DNA: TGTGCCAGCAGCTTATTGACTGAAGCTTTCTTT. Its protein product is CASSLLTEAFF.

This clonotype was recorded a few times. The chain is built from TRBV7-8 and TRBJ2-7; D is perhaps TRBD1 or TRBD2 (5 bases each). Looked up from germline, CDR1 is SGHVS and CDR2 is FQNEAQ. CDR3 length equals 14 residues. V dropped 4 bases and J dropped 6 bases, with 16 bases sitting between them. In DNA form, the CDR3 reads TGTGCCAGCAGCTCTGGACAACCTGGGGGCGAGCAGTACTTC. It encodes CASSSGQPGGEQYF. The whole variable domain, filled in from reference TRBV7-8 and TRBJ2-7, reads GAGVSQSPRYKVAKRGQDVALRCDPISGHVSLFWYQQALGQGPEFLTYFQNEAQLDKSGLPSDRFFAERPEGSVSTLKIQRTQQEDSAVYLCASSSGQPGGEQYFGPGTRLTVT.

This clonotype has a single count. One end of the junction fails to match germline, which may point to a read error. V usage is TRBV9 and J usage is TRBJ2-7; 9 positions agree with TRBD2. The CDR3 is 16 residues long. The germline V gene encodes CDR1 SGDLS and CDR2 YYNGEE. CDR3 coding DNA: TGTGCCAGCAGCCAGTTTAACGGGACTAGCTCCCACGAGCAGTACTTC. This gives the protein CASSQFNGTSSHEQYF.

This chain uses TRBV2 with TRBJ2-1; D may be TRBD2 (7 bases). V gave up 4 bases and J gave up 4 bases, with 14 bases separating them. Germline CDR1 reads SNHLY; CDR2 reads FYNNEI. The CDR3 has 15 residues. CDR3 sequence: CASSVRGGVYNEQFF. The CDR3 nucleotides read TGTGCCAGCAGTGTGAGGGGGGGGGTATACAATGAGCAGTTCTTC.

J is TRBJ2-7 and V is TRBV15; D is possibly TRBD1 (5 bases). The V gene's germline CDR1 is LNHNV and CDR2 YYDKDF (reference sequence). This CDR3 has 17 residues. V was clipped by 3 bases and J by 2 bases, with 20 bases between them. The CDR3 here is CATSSQDPGQGAYEQYF. The CDR3 nucleotides are TGTGCCACCAGCAGCCAAGATCCGGGCCAAGGGGCCTACGAGCAGTACTTC.

This clonotype was counted many times. This chain links TRBV10-1 with TRBJ1-2; no firm D call. Trimming took off 0 bases at V and 7 bases at J, with 9 bases between the two ends. Germline CDR1 is WNHNN and CDR2 is SYGVQD (reference sequence). The CDR3 loop spans 13 amino acids. Here the CDR3 reads CASSESNSVGYTF. The CDR3 DNA reads TGCGCCAGCAGTGAGTCGAATAGTGTTGGCTACACCTTC.

The chain links TRBV24-1 to TRBJ1-1; the match to TRBD1 covers 8 bases. The CDR3 totals 14 residues. J gave up 4 bases and V 2 bases, and 2 bases lay outside the gene matches. Germline CDR1 KGHDR, CDR2 SFDVKD. The CDR3 protein is CATSDSGGITEAFF. The CDR3 nucleotides are TGTGCCACCAGTGATTCAGGGGGCATCACTGAAGCTTTCTTT.

This rearrangement joins TRBV10-3 to TRBJ1-1, with 8 bases that match TRBD1. CDR3 length: 13 amino acids. Germline lookup yields CDR1 ENHRY and CDR2 SYGVKD. V shed 7 bases, J shed 7 bases, and the junction held 8 bases outside the gene matches. As DNA, the CDR3 is TGTGCCATCAACTCGGACAGGGAGGGTGAAGCTTTCTTT. Its protein product is CAINSDREGEAFF.

This clonotype was detected many times. The chain employs TRBV19 and TRBJ2-7, with D uncertain. There are 14 residues in the CDR3. CDR1 is LNHDA, CDR2 SQIVND, per germline (reference sequence). V lost 5 bases to trimming and J lost 0 bases, with 11 bases between them. The DNA of the CDR3 is TGTGCCAGTAGTCGAAAGTTCACCTCCTACGAGCAGTACTTC. Translation: CASSRKFTSYEQYF.

The rearrangement links TRBV15 to TRBJ2-1; no definite D call. Per the germline V gene, CDR1 is LNHNV and CDR2 is YYDKDF (reference sequence). V lost 3 bases and J 6 bases, leaving 6 bases between the germline ends. The CDR3 spans 12 residues. CDR3 coding DNA: TGTGCCACCAGCAGCCATATCAATGAGCAGTTCTTC. This codes for CATSSHINEQFF.

This clonotype was counted many times. V gene TRBV2 combines with J gene TRBJ1-4; the D is unclear. The V gene's germline CDR1 is SNHLY and CDR2 FYNNEI. The V and J ends lost 5 bases and 8 bases respectively, with 21 bases between them. The CDR3 totals 16 residues. The CDR3 reads CASSPASAHHGEKLFF. CDR3 in DNA: TGTGCCAGCAGTCCGGCTTCAGCGCACCACGGGGAAAAACTGTTTTTT.

This chain links TRBV20-1 with TRBJ1-6; D call uncertain. The CDR3 covers 14 residues. V was cut by 0 bases and J by 14 bases, with 17 bases left in between. Germline values: CDR1 DFQATT, CDR2 SNEGSKA (reference sequence). The CDR3 reads CSARDGDRILSLHF. In DNA, the CDR3 is TGCAGTGCTAGAGATGGAGACCGAATACTATCCCTCCACTTT.

Note on this clonotype: Germline is not matched at one junction end, which may reflect a read error. The J gene is TRBJ2-7, the V gene TRBV20-1; 7 bases line up with TRBD1. Germline assignment: CDR1 DFQATT and CDR2 SNEGSKA (reference sequence). This CDR3 has 13 residues. This chain's CDR3 is CAWSAGTDYEQYF. CDR3 DNA: TGTGCCTGGAGTGCAGGGACAGACTACGAGCAGTACTTC.

The V call is TRBV2, the J call TRBJ2-1; TRBD2 matches at 11 bases. This CDR3 has 16 amino acids. With V trimmed by 6 bases and J by 3 bases, 7 bases remained unmatched. CDR1 and CDR2 (germline): SNHLY, FYNNEI. As DNA, the CDR3 is TGTGCCAGCAGGCGCACGACTAGCGGGAACTACAATGAGCAGTTCTTC. Residues: CASRRTTSGNYNEQFF.

This clonotype was seen once. The chain couples TRBV11-3 to TRBJ2-7; either TRBD1 or TRBD2 may fit D (5 bases each). The CDR3 spans 15 residues. Trimming shortened V by 1 base and J by 3 bases, and 13 bases separated the two germline ends. Germline CDR1 reads SGHNT; CDR2 reads YENEEA. CDR3 DNA: TGTGCCAGCAGCTTAGGGGTCGGGGCAGTCTACGAGCAGTACTTC. This gives the protein CASSLGVGAVYEQYF. The full variable domain, its missing parts supplied by reference TRBV11-3 and TRBJ2-7, is EAGVVQSPRYKIIEKKQPVAFWCNPISGHNTLYWYLQNLGQGPELLIRYENEEAVDDSQLPKDRFSAERLKGVDSTLKIQPAELGDSAVYLCASSLGVGAVYEQYFGPGTRLTVT.

The CDR3 spells CASSEDTINEQFF. Written as DNA, the CDR3 is TGTGCCAGCAGTGAGGACACAATCAATGAGCAGTTCTTC. The gene calls are TRBV2 and TRBJ2-1; D is possibly TRBD1 (5 bases). From germline, CDR1 is SNHLY and CDR2 FYNNEI. V gave up 3 bases and J gave up 6 bases, with 9 bases separating them. CDR3 size: 13 residues.

This chain links TRBV5-4 with TRBJ1-4; D is ambiguous. The CDR3 loop spans 14 amino acids. Germline V CDR1 and CDR2: SGHNT, YYREEE (reference sequence). Trimming cost V 4 bases and J 0 bases, with 7 bases left between them. The CDR3 nucleotides read TGTGCCAGCAGCCCCCGCGCAACTAATGAAAAACTGTTTTTT. Its translation is CASSPRATNEKLFF.

The chain uses TRBV9 and TRBJ1-1; D is unresolved. CDR1 and CDR2 from the germline V gene are SGDLS and YYNGEE. V dropped 2 bases and J dropped 1 base, with 9 bases sitting between them. The CDR3 extends over 14 amino acids. CDR3 in amino acids: CASSVSGPNTEAFF. The CDR3 DNA is TGTGCCAGCAGCGTTTCAGGCCCGAACACTGAAGCTTTCTTT. Drawing the rest from reference TRBV9 and TRBJ1-1, the complete variable domain is DSGVTQTPKHLITATGQRVTLRCSPRSGDLSVYWYQQSLDQGLQFLIQYYNGEERAKGNILERFSAQQFPDLHSELNLSSLELGDSALYFCASSVSGPNTEAFFGQGTRLTVV.

The V and J genes are TRBV7-3 and TRBJ2-1; 7 positions match TRBD1. This CDR3 spans 12 amino acids. Germline lookup yields CDR1 SGHTA and CDR2 FQGTGA. V shed 5 bases and J 7 bases; nucleotides not matched to a gene: 2. The CDR3 sequence: CASSGDRNEQFF. For the CDR3, the DNA is TGTGCCAGCAGCGGGGACAGAAATGAGCAGTTCTTC.

The chain joins TRBV7-8 to TRBJ2-5, with a tentative D call TRBD1 (6 bases). CDR1 SGHVS and CDR2 FQNEAQ come from the germline V gene. The CDR3 is made up of 13 amino acids. Trimming took off 4 bases at V and 5 bases at J, with 11 bases between the two ends. The CDR3 DNA reads TGTGCCAGCAGCTCCAGGGGCGCCGAGACCCAGTACTTC. It specifies CASSSRGAETQYF.

The rearrangement uses TRBV7-9 and TRBJ2-5, with 8 bases aligning to TRBD2. V was pared by 5 bases and J by 2 bases, with 7 bases of the junction left unmatched. The CDR3 has 15 residues. Germline-derived CDR1 and CDR2 are SEHNR and FQNEAQ (reference sequence). The CDR3 reads CASSPPASGQETQYF. CDR3 nucleotide sequence: TGTGCCAGCAGCCCTCCGGCTAGCGGGCAAGAGACCCAGTACTTC.

The CDR3 DNA reads as TGTGCCAGCAGTGCCCCGGGGGGAATGGACAATCAGCCCCAGCATTTT. It specifies CASSAPGGMDNQPQHF. The rearrangement uses TRBV25-1 and TRBJ1-5; tentatively, D is TRBD1 (5 bases). Deletions cut 4 bases from V and 3 bases from J, with 16 bases between. Germline V gene sequence: CDR1 MGHDK, CDR2 SYGVNS. This CDR3 is 16 amino acids long.

The V call is TRBV9, the J call TRBJ2-5, with D hard to call. The CDR3 is made up of 10 amino acids. V lost 7 bases, J lost 5 bases, and 6 bases lay in between. Germline CDR1 reads SGDLS; CDR2 reads YYNGEE. This CDR3 is CASGQETQYF. Here the CDR3 DNA reads TGTGCCAGCGGCCAGGAGACCCAGTACTTC.

This chain links TRBV10-2 with TRBJ1-6, with 8 bases lining up with TRBD1. Trimming cost V 6 bases and J 5 bases; bases outside gene matches: 18. The CDR3 consists of 19 residues. Germline V lookup: CDR1 WSHSY, CDR2 SAAADI. CDR3: CASRRVRDRLSRNNSPLHF. Written as DNA, the CDR3 is TGCGCCAGCAGACGCGTCCGGGACAGGCTTTCCCGGAATAATTCACCCCTCCACTTT.

The sample holds a few counts of this clonotype. The genes are TRBV2 and TRBJ2-5; perhaps TRBD2 as D (6 bases). Trimming cost V 4 bases and J 4 bases, with 13 bases left between them. This CDR3 region has 14 residues. Germline CDR1 and CDR2: SNHLY and FYNNEI. The CDR3 loop is CASSVGGSGETQYF. Here the CDR3 DNA reads TGTGCCAGCAGTGTGGGGGGTTCTGGAGAGACCCAGTACTTC.

This clonotype was seen only a few times. V and J are TRBV9 and TRBJ1-6, with D uncertain. The CDR3 is 14 amino acids. The V end lost 3 bases, the J end lost 9 bases, and 13 bases lay between the germline ends. Germline V gene data show CDR1 as SGDLS and CDR2 as YYNGEE. This chain's CDR3 is CASSDGDQSSPLHF. DNA for the CDR3: TGTGCCAGCAGCGATGGAGACCAAAGTTCACCCCTCCACTTT.